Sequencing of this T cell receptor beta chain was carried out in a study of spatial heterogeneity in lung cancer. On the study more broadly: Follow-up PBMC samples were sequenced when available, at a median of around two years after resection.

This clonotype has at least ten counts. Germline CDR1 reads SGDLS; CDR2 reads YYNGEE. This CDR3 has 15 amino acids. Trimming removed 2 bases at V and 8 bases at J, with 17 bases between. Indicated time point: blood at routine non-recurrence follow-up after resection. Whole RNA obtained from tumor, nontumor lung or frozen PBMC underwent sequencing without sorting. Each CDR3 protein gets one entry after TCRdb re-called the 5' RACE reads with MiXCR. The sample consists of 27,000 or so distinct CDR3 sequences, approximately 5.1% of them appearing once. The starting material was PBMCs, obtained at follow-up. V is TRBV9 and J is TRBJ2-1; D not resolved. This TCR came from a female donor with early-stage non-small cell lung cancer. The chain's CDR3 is CASSVGRAFGDEQFF. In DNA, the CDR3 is TGTGCCAGCAGCGTGGGTCGCGCCTTTGGCGATGAGCAGTTCTTC.